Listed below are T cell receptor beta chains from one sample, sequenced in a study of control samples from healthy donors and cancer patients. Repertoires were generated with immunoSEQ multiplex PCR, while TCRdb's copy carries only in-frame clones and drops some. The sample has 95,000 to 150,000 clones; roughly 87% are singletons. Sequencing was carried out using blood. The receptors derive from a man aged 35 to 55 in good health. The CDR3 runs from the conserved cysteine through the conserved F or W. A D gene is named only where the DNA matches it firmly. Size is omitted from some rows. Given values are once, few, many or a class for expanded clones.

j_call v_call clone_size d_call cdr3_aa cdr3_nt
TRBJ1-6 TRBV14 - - CASSLGGGSPLHF TGTGCCAGCAGCCTAGGGGGTGGGTCACCCCTCCACTTT
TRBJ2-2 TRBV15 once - CATSRDKNTGELFF TGTGCCACCAGCAGAGATAAGAACACCGGGGAGCTGTTTTTT
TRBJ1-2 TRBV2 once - CASTSFRLFSQGLDYGYTF TGTGCCAGCACTTCATTCCGATTATTTTCTCAGGGGCTGGACTATGGCTACACCTTC
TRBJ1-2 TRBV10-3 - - CAISEVSEGRSGYTF TGTGCCATCAGTGAGGTGTCAGAGGGAAGGAGTGGCTACACCTTC
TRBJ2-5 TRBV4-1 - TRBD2 CASSRTGGGAGQETQYF TGCGCCAGCAGCCGTACCGGCGGGGGGGCCGGGCAAGAGACCCAGTACTTC
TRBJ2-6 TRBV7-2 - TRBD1 CASSLRTGSSGANVLTF TGTGCCAGCAGCTTACGGACAGGGTCTTCTGGGGCCAACGTCCTGACTTTC
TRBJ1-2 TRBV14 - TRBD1 CASSQTRQGGNGYTF TGTGCCAGCAGCCAAACACGACAGGGAGGAAATGGCTACACCTTC
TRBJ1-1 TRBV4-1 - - CASSQVPGLNTEAFF TGCGCCAGCAGCCAAGTTCCAGGGCTGAACACTGAAGCTTTCTTT
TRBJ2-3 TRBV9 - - CASSVVLGSSDTQYF TGTGCCAGCAGCGTAGTCCTAGGATCATCGGATACGCAGTATTTT
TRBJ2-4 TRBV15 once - CATSNLEGAVKNIQYF TGTGCCACCAGCAATTTGGAGGGGGCGGTCAAAAACATTCAGTACTTC
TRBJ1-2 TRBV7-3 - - CASSPSGSMMEGYTF TGTGCCAGCAGCCCGTCGGGGAGCATGATGGAGGGCTACACCTTC
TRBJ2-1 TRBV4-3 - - CASSRRLGGSKSDNEQFF TGCGCCAGCAGCCGCCGACTCGGAGGGTCTAAGTCGGACAATGAGCAGTTCTTC
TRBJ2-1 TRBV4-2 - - CASSQALRGEQFF TGTGCCAGCAGCCAAGCTCTGCGTGGTGAGCAGTTCTTC
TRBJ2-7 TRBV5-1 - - CASSPRQGGIHEQYF TGCGCCAGCAGCCCAAGACAGGGAGGTATCCACGAGCAGTACTTC
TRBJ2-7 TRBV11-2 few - CASRIVGGKSYEQYF TGTGCCAGCAGAATTGTGGGGGGAAAATCCTACGAGCAGTACTTC
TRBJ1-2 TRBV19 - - CASSIIQNTYGYTF TGTGCCAGTAGTATAATCCAGAACACCTATGGCTACACCTTC
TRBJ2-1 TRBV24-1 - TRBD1 CATSPGQGYNEQFF TGTGCCACCAGCCCGGGACAGGGTTACAATGAGCAGTTCTTC
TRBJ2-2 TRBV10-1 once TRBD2 CASSESRLAGYTGELFF TGCGCCAGCAGTGAGTCGAGGCTAGCGGGGTACACCGGGGAGCTGTTTTTT
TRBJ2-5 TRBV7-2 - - CASSLGADAVGTQYF TGTGCCAGCAGCTTAGGGGCCGACGCCGTTGGGACCCAGTACTTC
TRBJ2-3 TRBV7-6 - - CASSWEWDTQYF TGTGCCAGCAGCTGGGAGTGGGATACGCAGTATTTT
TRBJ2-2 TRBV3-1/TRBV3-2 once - CASSQVGGVTTGELFF TGTGCCAGCAGCCAAGTAGGTGGAGTTACCACCGGGGAGCTGTTTTTT
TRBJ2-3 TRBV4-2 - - CASSQASDPDTQYF TGTGCCAGCAGCCAAGCTAGCGACCCGGATACGCAGTATTTT
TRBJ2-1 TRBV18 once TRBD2 CASSPRVSGASYNEQFF TGTGCCAGCTCACCGAGAGTTAGCGGGGCGTCCTACAATGAGCAGTTCTTC
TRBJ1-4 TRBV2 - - CASRRQRNPTNEKLFF TGTGCCAGCAGGAGACAGAGAAATCCAACTAATGAAAAACTGTTTTTT
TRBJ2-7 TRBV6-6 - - CASSPNGGSYEQYF TGTGCCAGCAGCCCCAACGGCGGCTCCTACGAGCAGTACTTC
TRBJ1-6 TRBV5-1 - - CASSPTLGEYNSPLHF TGCGCCAGCAGCCCTACCCTGGGAGAATATAATTCACCCCTCCACTTT
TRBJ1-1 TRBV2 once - CASTLQGPTEAFF TGTGCCAGCACTTTACAGGGACCCACTGAAGCTTTCTTT
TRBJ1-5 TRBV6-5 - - CASSGGGAARLPQHF TGTGCCAGCTCGGGTGGAGGGGCGGCCCGGCTGCCCCAGCATTTT
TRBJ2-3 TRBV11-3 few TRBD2 CASSLYYSGGGDTQYF TGTGCCAGCAGCTTGTACTACAGCGGGGGCGGGGATACGCAGTATTTT
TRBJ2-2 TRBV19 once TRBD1 CASSLGPGQYTGELFF TGTGCCAGTAGTCTTGGACCGGGACAGTACACCGGGGAGCTGTTTTTT
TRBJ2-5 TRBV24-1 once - CATSDRDRPPETQYF TGTGCCACCAGTGATCGTGACAGGCCACCAGAGACCCAGTACTTC
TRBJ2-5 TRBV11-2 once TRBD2 CASSLGSQLAGGPGGTQYF TGTGCCAGCAGCCTAGGGTCCCAACTAGCGGGGGGCCCCGGTGGGACCCAGTACTTC
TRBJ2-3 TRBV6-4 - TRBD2 CASSPRTSPLTDTQYF TGTGCCAGCAGTCCACGGACTAGCCCCCTGACAGATACGCAGTATTTT
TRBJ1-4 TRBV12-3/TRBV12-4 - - CVSSLVTGEKLFF TGTGTCAGCAGTTTAGTTACAGGTGAAAAACTGTTTTTT
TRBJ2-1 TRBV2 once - CASSEEQGTYNEQFF TGTGCCAGCAGTGAAGAGCAGGGGACCTACAATGAGCAGTTCTTC
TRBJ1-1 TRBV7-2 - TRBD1 CASSPDRGAEAFF TGTGCCAGCAGCCCCGACAGGGGGGCTGAAGCTTTCTTT
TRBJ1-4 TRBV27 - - CASRGSLYEKLFF TGTGCCAGCAGGGGCAGCCTTTATGAAAAACTGTTTTTT
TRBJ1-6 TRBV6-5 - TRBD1 CASRTGESPLHF TGTGCCAGCCGGACAGGGGAATCACCCCTCCACTTT
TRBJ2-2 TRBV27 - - CASSKSPSMNTGELFF TGTGCCAGCAGTAAATCCCCCTCCATGAACACCGGGGAGCTGTTTTTT
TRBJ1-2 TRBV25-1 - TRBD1 CASSETGRGAYGYTF TGTGCCAGCAGTGAGACAGGGCGTGGAGCGTATGGCTACACCTTC
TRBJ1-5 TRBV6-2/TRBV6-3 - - CASSYWDVNQPQHF TGTGCCAGCAGTTATTGGGACGTCAATCAGCCCCAGCATTTT
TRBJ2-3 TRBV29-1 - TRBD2 CSVDPGGYTDTQYF TGCAGCGTTGATCCGGGGGGGTACACAGATACGCAGTATTTT
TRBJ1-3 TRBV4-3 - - CASSQVLFGGNTIYF TGCGCCAGCAGCCAAGTTCTATTCGGTGGAAACACCATATATTTT
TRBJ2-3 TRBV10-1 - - CASSPGADTQYF TGCGCCAGCAGTCCAGGGGCAGATACGCAGTATTTT
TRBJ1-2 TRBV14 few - CASSQDPKLGYTF TGTGCCAGCAGCCAAGATCCGAAGTTGGGCTACACCTTC
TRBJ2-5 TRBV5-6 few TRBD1 CASSLETGWGKTQYF TGTGCCAGCAGCTTGGAGACAGGGTGGGGCAAGACCCAGTACTTC
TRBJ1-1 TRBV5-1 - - CASSLAGAGRAFF TGCGCCAGCAGCTTGGCCGGGGCCGGAAGGGCTTTCTTT
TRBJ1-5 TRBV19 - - CASSFLLGTSNQPQHF TGTGCCAGTAGTTTCCTCCTGGGGACAAGCAATCAGCCCCAGCATTTT
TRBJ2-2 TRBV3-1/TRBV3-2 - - CASSPEGHEPNTGELFF TGTGCCAGCAGCCCAGAGGGGCACGAGCCGAACACCGGGGAGCTGTTTTTT
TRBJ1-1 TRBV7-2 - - CASSPKPWFSGGEAFF TGTGCCAGCAGCCCTAAACCCTGGTTTTCAGGCGGCGAAGCTTTCTTT
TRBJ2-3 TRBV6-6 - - CASFFLDTQYF TGTGCCAGCTTTTTTCTAGATACGCAGTATTTT
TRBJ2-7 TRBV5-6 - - CASSIQGYEQYF TGTGCCAGCAGCATACAGGGCTACGAGCAGTACTTC